This T cell receptor beta chain was identified in a study of cytomegalovirus exposure and HLA in healthy donors. Germline CDR1 and CDR2: SGHDT and YYEEEE. This CDR3 has 16 residues. The V gene end was trimmed by 4 bases and the J gene end by 0 bases; junction bases not matched to a gene: 4. The PCR employed 60 Vbeta primers together with 13 Jbeta primers. Using immunoSEQ multiplex PCR, the repertoire was profiled, and TCRdb retains in-frame clones only, with some absent. The sample comprises around 200,000 clones, around 67% of which are singletons, and approximately 2.8% rests with the top ten. The V gene is TRBV5-6, the J gene TRBJ2-5; 12 bases map to TRBD1. The receptor was isolated from a woman in her thirties in good health and CMV-seropositive. The sample taken for sequencing was PBMCs. CDR3 nucleotides: TGTGCCAGCAGCCAATGGGACAGGGGGCACCAAGAGACCCAGTACTTC. This gives the protein CASSQWDRGHQETQYF.